The clone carrying this TCR beta chain was observed a handful of times. No antigen is known for it. Patients affected by ophthalmopathy presented a Clinical Activity Score of at least 3, a NOSPECS grade of at least 4, and disease duration below 3 months. Clinicians diagnosed patients from clinical symptoms, serum thyroxine and TRAb, thyroid ultrasound and orbital computed tomography. This record comes from a study of T cells in Graves' hyperthyroidism and ophthalmopathy. Whole-study context: Prior to any treatment, at the point of initial diagnosis, peripheral blood was collected.

Amplification of TCR beta CDR3 regions was performed using RNA transcripts as template. The HTBI primer set was used in a first-round RT-PCR of the TCR CDR3. Each CDR3 protein is one row after TCRdb ran MiXCR on the multiplex PCR reads. The sample yields approximately 600,000 distinct CDR3 sequences, about a fifth seen once. The CDR3 consists of 16 residues. V dropped 0 bases and J dropped 4; count of bases not matched to a gene: 5. Germline CDR1 is LGHNA and CDR2 is YNFKEQ. Broader study findings: Patients with ophthalmopathy were separated from those with stable hyperthyroidism by a 13 V-J model.

Sequenced: blood. The chain recombines TRBV4-2 with TRBJ1-4; 7 bases are a match to TRBD1. This TCR derives from a man aged 25 to 40 with Graves' ophthalmopathy. The CDR3 DNA reads TGTGCCAGCAGCCAAGAGGTGGGACAGCATAATGAAAAACTGTTTTTT. Translating gives CASSQEVGQHNEKLFF.